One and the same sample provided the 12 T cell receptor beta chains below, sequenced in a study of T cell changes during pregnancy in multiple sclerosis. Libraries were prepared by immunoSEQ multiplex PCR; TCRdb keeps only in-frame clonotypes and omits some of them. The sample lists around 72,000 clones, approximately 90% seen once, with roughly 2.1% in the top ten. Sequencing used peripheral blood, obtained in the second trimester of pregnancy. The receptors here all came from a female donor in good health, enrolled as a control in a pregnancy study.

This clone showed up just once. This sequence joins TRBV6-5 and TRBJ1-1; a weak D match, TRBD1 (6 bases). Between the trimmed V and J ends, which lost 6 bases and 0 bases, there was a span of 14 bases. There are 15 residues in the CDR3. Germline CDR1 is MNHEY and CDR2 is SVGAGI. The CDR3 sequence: CASSRPGQLNTEAFF. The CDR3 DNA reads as TGTGCCAGCAGCCGTCCCGGACAGCTGAACACTGAAGCTTTCTTT.

The CDR3 spells CASRQTGRTDTQYF. The CDR3 DNA reads as TGTGCCAGCAGGCAAACAGGTCGCACAGATACGCAGTATTTT. The chain joins TRBV6-1 to TRBJ2-3; a weak D match, TRBD1 (5 bases). This CDR3 comprises 14 residues. V was cut by 6 bases and J by 1 base, with 11 bases left in between. Per germline, CDR1 MNHNS and CDR2 SASEGT.

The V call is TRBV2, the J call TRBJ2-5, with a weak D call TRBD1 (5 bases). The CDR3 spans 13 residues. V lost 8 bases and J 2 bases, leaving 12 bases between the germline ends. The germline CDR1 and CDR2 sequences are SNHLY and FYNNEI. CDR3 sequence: CASGRVPQETQYF. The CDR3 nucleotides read TGTGCCAGCGGCAGGGTTCCACAAGAGACCCAGTACTTC.

CDR3 amino acids: CASSLGASPFTDTQYF. The CDR3 DNA follows: TGTGCCAGCAGCTTAGGAGCATCTCCGTTCACAGATACGCAGTATTTT. This chain joins TRBV11-3 and TRBJ2-3; D not certain. Per the germline V gene, CDR1 is SGHNT and CDR2 is YENEEA. V was trimmed by 1 base and J by 2 bases, leaving 13 bases between them. This CDR3 has 16 residues. Variable domain in full (rest from reference TRBV11-3 and TRBJ2-3): EAGVVQSPRYKIIEKKQPVAFWCNPISGHNTLYWYLQNLGQGPELLIRYENEEAVDDSQLPKDRFSAERLKGVDSTLKIQPAELGDSAVYLCASSLGASPFTDTQYFGPGTRLTVL.

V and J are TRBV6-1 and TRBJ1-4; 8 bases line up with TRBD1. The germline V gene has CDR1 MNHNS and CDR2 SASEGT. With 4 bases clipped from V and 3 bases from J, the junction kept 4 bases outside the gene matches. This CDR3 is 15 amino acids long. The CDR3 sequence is CASSGTGPANEKLFF. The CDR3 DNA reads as TGTGCCAGCAGTGGGACAGGGCCGGCTAATGAAAAACTGTTTTTT.

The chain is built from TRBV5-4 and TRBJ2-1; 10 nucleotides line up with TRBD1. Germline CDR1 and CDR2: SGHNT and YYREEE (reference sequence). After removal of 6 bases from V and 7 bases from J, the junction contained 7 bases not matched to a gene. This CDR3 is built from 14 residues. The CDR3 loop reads CASNTDRGNNEQFF. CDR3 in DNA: TGTGCCAGCAACACGGACAGGGGGAATAATGAGCAGTTCTTC.

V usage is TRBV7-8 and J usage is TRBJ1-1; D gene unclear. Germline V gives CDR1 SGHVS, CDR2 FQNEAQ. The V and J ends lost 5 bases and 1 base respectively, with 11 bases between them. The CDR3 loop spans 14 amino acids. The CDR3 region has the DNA TGTGCCAGCAGCATCACGCGGAAGAACACTGAAGCTTTCTTT. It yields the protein CASSITRKNTEAFF. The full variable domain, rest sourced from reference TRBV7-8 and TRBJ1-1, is GAGVSQSPRYKVAKRGQDVALRCDPISGHVSLFWYQQALGQGPEFLTYFQNEAQLDKSGLPSDRFFAERPEGSVSTLKIQRTQQEDSAVYLCASSITRKNTEAFFGQGTRLTVV.

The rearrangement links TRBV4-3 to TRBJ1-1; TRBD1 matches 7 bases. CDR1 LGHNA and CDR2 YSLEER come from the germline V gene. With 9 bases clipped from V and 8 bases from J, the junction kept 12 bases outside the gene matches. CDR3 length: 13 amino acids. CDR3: CASTNRDSKEAFF. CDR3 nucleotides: TGCGCCAGTACTAACCGGGACAGTAAGGAAGCTTTCTTT.

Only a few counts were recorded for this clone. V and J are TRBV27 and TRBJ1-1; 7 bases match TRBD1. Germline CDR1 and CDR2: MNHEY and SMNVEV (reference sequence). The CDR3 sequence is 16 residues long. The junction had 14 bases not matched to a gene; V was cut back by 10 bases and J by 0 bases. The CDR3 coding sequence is TGTGCCACCGCGTTCAGGGGACAGATTCTGAACACTGAAGCTTTCTTT. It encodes CATAFRGQILNTEAFF.

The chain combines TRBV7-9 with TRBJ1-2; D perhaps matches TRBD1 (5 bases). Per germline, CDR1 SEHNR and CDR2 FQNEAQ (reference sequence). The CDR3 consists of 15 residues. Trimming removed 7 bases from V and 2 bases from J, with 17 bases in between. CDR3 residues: CASTSLGGSNYGYTF. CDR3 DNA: TGTGCCAGCACCTCTTTGGGGGGGTCCAACTATGGCTACACCTTC.

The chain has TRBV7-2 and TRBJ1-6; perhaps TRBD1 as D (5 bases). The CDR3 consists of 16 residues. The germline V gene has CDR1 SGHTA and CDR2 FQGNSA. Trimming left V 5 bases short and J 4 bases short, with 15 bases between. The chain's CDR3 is CASSIHGGVYNSPLHF. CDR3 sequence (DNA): TGTGCCAGCAGCATACACGGAGGGGTTTATAATTCACCCCTCCACTTT.

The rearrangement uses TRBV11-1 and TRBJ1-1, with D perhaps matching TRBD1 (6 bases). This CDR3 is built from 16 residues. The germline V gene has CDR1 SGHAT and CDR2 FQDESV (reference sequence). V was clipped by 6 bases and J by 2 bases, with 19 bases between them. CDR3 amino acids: CASRISPDRVNTEAFF. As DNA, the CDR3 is TGTGCCAGCAGAATTAGTCCGGACAGAGTAAACACTGAAGCTTTCTTT.